Listed below are T cell receptor beta chains from one sample, sequenced in a study of T cells after yellow fever vaccination. Each CDR3 protein gets one entry after TCRdb re-called the 5' RACE reads with MiXCR. The sample lists 250,000 to 350,000 distinct CDR3 sequences; 8.7% were seen once. The input for sequencing was CD4+ T cells sorted from PBMCs, taken 5 days after the yellow fever booster vaccination. The receptors were sampled from a young man who received the YFV17D yellow fever vaccine. Each CDR3 is given with its conserved first and last residue.

j_gene,v_gene,CDR3aa
TRBJ1-2,TRBV6-5,CASSYKETGRVGYTF
TRBJ1-2,TRBV29-1,CSGTPGQGDGYTF
TRBJ1-6,TRBV4-2,CASSQEGQTYNSPLHF
TRBJ2-3,TRBV24-1,CATSESTGGADTQYF
TRBJ1-5,TRBV5-5,CATSVGSDQPQHF
TRBJ1-1,TRBV6-2/TRBV6-3,CATRRTEAFF
TRBJ2-4,TRBV5-6,CASSLLVGEKNIQYF
TRBJ2-3,TRBV12-3/TRBV12-4,CASSTGRDRYLSDTQYF
TRBJ2-5,TRBV5-1,CASSASGEETQYF
TRBJ2-3,TRBV11-1,CASSSAAGRWDTQYF
TRBJ1-1,TRBV25-1,CASSDGFILEAFF
TRBJ2-2,TRBV19,CASSRPRTSGANTGELFF
TRBJ1-2,TRBV6-6,CASSYPGESIGGYTF
TRBJ1-2,TRBV4-1,CASSQGGARRGASYGYTF
TRBJ2-1,TRBV18,CASSPSLEDHEQFF
TRBJ2-7,TRBV7-2,CASSFQGQGAGEQYF
TRBJ1-1,TRBV28,CASPAPGVLNTEAFF
TRBJ2-7,TRBV6-6,CASSPRGQGASYEQYF
TRBJ2-1,TRBV4-3,CASSQVSTVSYNEQFF
TRBJ1-5,TRBV12-3/TRBV12-4,CASSLAQGGNQPQHF
TRBJ1-2,TRBV6-5,CASSYRMGRYDYGYTF
TRBJ2-5,TRBV6-5,CASSSASGGIISKQETQYF
TRBJ1-1,TRBV7-9,CASSQRRGNTEAFF
TRBJ1-2,TRBV5-1,CASSPYRGYGYTF
TRBJ1-4,TRBV4-3,CASSQEGTHAGEKLFF
TRBJ2-5,TRBV6-1,CASSEKGANGETQYF
TRBJ1-2,TRBV7-2,CASGGWSDLEMRGYTF
TRBJ2-4,TRBV30,CAWSGWDPNIQYF
TRBJ2-7,TRBV7-3,CASSSGTSGQRYF
TRBJ1-2,TRBV20-1,CSARGADSTSQGYGYTF
TRBJ2-6,TRBV25-1,CASRASGANVLTF
TRBJ1-3,TRBV5-1,CASSLGTGAARNTIYF
TRBJ1-2,TRBV10-3,CAISEGLAQPLGGYTF
TRBJ2-7,TRBV6-5,CASSYGGGGARFSYEQYF
TRBJ2-1,TRBV29-1,CSAEGLAGRYNEQFF
TRBJ2-1,TRBV14,CASSLGTGGEQFF
TRBJ1-2,TRBV7-2,CASSPTGRDYGYTF
TRBJ2-5,TRBV6-1,CATLGGGETQYF
TRBJ2-7,TRBV24-1,CATSDPLGGHYEQYF
TRBJ2-1,TRBV28,CASRRTQNEQFF
TRBJ1-6,TRBV4-3,CASSQDSGNSPLHF
TRBJ2-1,TRBV20-1,CSARGLFEGPGEQFF
TRBJ1-1,TRBV20-1,CSAKEAENEAFF
TRBJ2-3,TRBV5-4,CASSRQGSSTDTQYF
TRBJ2-3,TRBV9,CASSVTLGGGAPYYTDTQYF
TRBJ2-1,TRBV4-2,CASSQGAGGAGEQFF
TRBJ1-1,TRBV7-9,CASSPRWTEAFF
TRBJ2-3,TRBV7-8,CASSQRVPSRDTQYF
TRBJ2-5,TRBV27,CASRGVAETQYF
TRBJ1-6,TRBV20-1,CSARDFEGGRSPLHF
TRBJ2-3,TRBV10-3,CAISHGGLITDTQYF
TRBJ2-7,TRBV7-2,CASSTRGSGGLTYEQYF